This passage covers 19 T cell receptor beta chains from one sample sequenced in a study of T cells in Graves' hyperthyroidism and ophthalmopathy. The source material, RNA transcripts, was used to amplify TCR beta CDR3 regions. The HTBI set primed first-round TCR CDR3 RT-PCR. A single record per CDR3 protein comes from TCRdb applying MiXCR to the multiplex PCR reads. The sample contains hundreds of thousands of distinct CDR3 sequences, over 15% of which appear only once. Specimen: blood. Source of these receptors: a woman in her late teens or twenties with Graves' hyperthyroidism.

The table lists this clonotype with many counts. Here the CDR3 DNA reads TGTGCCAGCAGCCCCGGGACTAGCGGGAACCGAGCCAAAAACATTCAGTACTTC. Translating gives CASSPGTSGNRAKNIQYF. The chain recombines TRBV28 with TRBJ2-4, with 13 positions matching TRBD2. Per the germline V gene, CDR1 is MDHEN and CDR2 is SYDVKM. The ends lost 6 bases at V and 0 bases at J; junction bases unmatched: 8. The CDR3 is made up of 18 amino acids.

This clonotype was detected a few times. The chain employs TRBV20-1 and TRBJ2-7; D ambiguous. Per germline, CDR1 DFQATT and CDR2 SNEGSKA (reference sequence). The CDR3 length is 15 residues. The germline V and J ends were trimmed by 3 bases and 0 bases, with 15 bases remaining between them. The CDR3 bases are TGCAGTGCTAGTCTTCGGCAACCGAGCTCCTACGAGCAGTACTTC. As protein: CSASLRQPSSYEQYF.

This clonotype was detected a few times. This sequence joins TRBV6-6 and TRBJ1-1; no clear D. The CDR3 loop spans 14 amino acids. V was pared by 2 bases and J by 5 bases, with 12 bases between. In germline, CDR1 is MNHNY, CDR2 SVGAGI (reference sequence). The CDR3 bases are TGTGCCAGCAGTTACGACCGAGGGAGGACTGAAGCTTTCTTT. Protein product: CASSYDRGRTEAFF.

This clonotype was found a few times. The rearrangement joins TRBV4-1 to TRBJ1-1, with D perhaps TRBD1 (6 bases). Trimming took 3 bases from V and 2 from J, leaving 13 bases between them. This CDR3 is 15 amino acids long. Per the germline V gene, CDR1 is MGHRA and CDR2 is YSYEKL. The CDR3 region is CASSQGQQGNTEAFF. CDR3 DNA sequence: TGCGCCAGCAGCCAGGGACAACAGGGCAACACTGAAGCTTTCTTT.

This clonotype has only a few counts. This could be a read error, since a much larger clone is one nucleotide away. The chain joins TRBV7-8 to TRBJ1-1; D remains unclear. CDR3 length: 13 amino acids. Looked up from germline, CDR1 is SGHVS and CDR2 is FQNEAQ. Trimming left V 2 bases short and J 5 bases short, with 9 bases between. The CDR3 region is CASSLRLTTEAFF. CDR3 bases: TGTGCCAGCAGCTTAAGGTTGACAACTGAAGCTTTCTTT. Using reference TRBV7-8 and TRBJ1-1 for the parts outside the CDR3, the full variable domain is GAGVSQSPRYKVAKRGQDVALRCDPISGHVSLFWYQQALGQGPEFLTYFQNEAQLDKSGLPSDRFFAERPEGSVSTLKIQRTQQEDSAVYLCASSLRLTTEAFFGQGTRLTVV.

This clonotype was detected many times. For the CDR3, the DNA is TGCGCCAGCAGCTTGGTTGCGGGAGAGAGCACAGATACGCAGTATTTT. This encodes CASSLVAGESTDTQYF. The chain couples TRBV5-1 to TRBJ2-3; 7 bases match TRBD2. Germline CDR1 is SGHRS and CDR2 is YFSETQ. Trimming took 0 bases from V and 0 from J; bases not matched to a gene: 4. This CDR3 comprises 16 residues.

This clonotype was counted only a few times. The V gene is TRBV5-1, the J gene TRBJ2-1, with 7 nucleotides matching TRBD1. Per the germline V gene, CDR1 is SGHRS and CDR2 is YFSETQ. The CDR3 extends over 14 amino acids. V lost 7 bases to trimming and J lost 4 bases; unmatched junction nucleotides: 8. The CDR3 reads CASSIAGGYNEQFF. The DNA for the CDR3 is TGCGCCAGCTCGATCGCAGGGGGTTACAATGAGCAGTTCTTC.

In this sample, this clonotype turned up many times. The rearrangement uses TRBV5-5 and TRBJ1-5; D call uncertain. CDR3 length equals 13 residues. Germline-derived CDR1 and CDR2 are SGHKS and YYEKEE (reference sequence). Trimming took off 0 bases at V and 8 bases at J, with 9 bases between the two ends. The DNA for the CDR3 is TGTGCCAGCAGCTTGGACCCAATCAAGCCCCAGCATTTT. As protein: CASSLDPIKPQHF.

This clonotype was seen at least ten times. The chain recombines TRBV12-3 or TRBV12-4 with TRBJ2-3; TRBD2 might be the D (7 bases). The CDR3 loop spans 15 amino acids. V was pared by 2 bases and J by 4 bases, with 13 bases between. CDR3: CASSLTGGLADTQYF. DNA for the CDR3: TGTGCCAGCAGTTTAACGGGGGGCCTGGCAGATACGCAGTATTTT.

CDR3 protein: CASSDNPEKLFF. The CDR3 DNA sequence: TGTGCCAGCAGTGACAATCCGGAAAAACTGTTTTTT. This rearrangement joins TRBV28 to TRBJ1-4; no clear D gene. Trimming cost V 5 bases and J 8 bases, with 9 bases left between them. Germline CDR1 and CDR2: MDHEN and SYDVKM. CDR3 length: 12 amino acids.

In this sample, this clonotype turned up many times. The chain links TRBV11-3 to TRBJ2-7; perhaps TRBD1 as D (6 bases). Germline CDR1 and CDR2: SGHNT and YENEEA. The V end lost 0 bases, the J end lost 5 bases, and 8 bases lay between the germline ends. The CDR3 is 13 residues long. The chain's CDR3 is CASSLEQGDEQYF. Written as DNA, the CDR3 is TGTGCCAGCAGCTTAGAACAGGGAGACGAGCAGTACTTC.

This clonotype occurred many times. The DNA for the CDR3 is TGCAGTGCCACGGGACAGGGAGCGAGCGATGGCTACACCTTC. Translated, it gives CSATGQGASDGYTF. This sequence joins TRBV20-1 and TRBJ1-2; 9 bases are a match to TRBD1. Per the germline V gene, CDR1 is DFQATT and CDR2 is SNEGSKA (reference sequence). The trim removed 6 bases at V and 6 bases at J, leaving 11 bases unmatched. This CDR3 spans 14 amino acids.

This clonotype was observed many times. This chain uses TRBV27 with TRBJ2-3, with 7 bases fitting TRBD2. The ends lost 7 bases at V and 1 base at J; junction bases unmatched: 5. The CDR3 sequence is 14 residues long. Per germline, CDR1 MNHEY and CDR2 SMNVEV (reference sequence). CDR3: CASTQRGRTDTQYF. For the CDR3, the DNA is TGTGCCAGCACCCAGCGGGGACGCACAGATACGCAGTATTTT.

This clonotype was picked up a small number of times. In DNA form, the CDR3 reads TGCGCCAGCAGCCAACCGGGACAGGGTCGAGGCACAGATACGCAGTATTTT. Its protein product is CASSQPGQGRGTDTQYF. The chain is built from TRBV4-1 and TRBJ2-3; 9 bases are a match to TRBD1. Germline lookup yields CDR1 MGHRA and CDR2 YSYEKL. The CDR3 sequence is 17 residues long. J lost 1 base, V lost 2 bases, and 7 bases had no gene match.

On this clonotype itself: A single base separates this from a much larger clone, so it may be a read error. The CDR3 DNA reads TGTGCCAGCAGCCAAGATCTCTTGGGGGCGAGCACTGAAGCTTCCTTT. It is translated as CASSQDLLGASTEASF. This chain uses TRBV3-1 with TRBJ1-1, with D perhaps TRBD1 (6 bases). The CDR3 has 16 amino acids. Germline V gene lookup returns CDR1 LGHDT and CDR2 YNNKEL (reference sequence).

V usage is TRBV5-1 and J usage is TRBJ2-7; 8 nucleotides align to TRBD2. Germline V gene data show CDR1 as SGHRS and CDR2 as YFSETQ. This CDR3 spans 16 amino acids. J lost 1 base, V lost 5 bases, and 11 bases had no gene match. The DNA for the CDR3 is TGCGCCAGCAGGGCAGGGTTTAGCGGGACATCCTACGAGCAGTACTTC. Protein sequence: CASRAGFSGTSYEQYF.

J is TRBJ2-1 and V is TRBV25-1; D possibly corresponds to TRBD2 (5 bases). Germline loops: CDR1 MGHDK, CDR2 SYGVNS. V lost 1 base to trimming and J lost 5 bases, with 15 bases between them. This CDR3 has 16 residues. The CDR3 loop reads CASSESGHRGDNEQFF. As DNA, the CDR3 is TGTGCCAGCAGTGAATCGGGCCACCGGGGAGACAATGAGCAGTTCTTC.

In this sample, this clonotype turned up many times. The chain carries TRBV7-9 and TRBJ2-7; D may correspond to TRBD1 or TRBD2 (5 bases each). The germline V and J ends were trimmed by 5 bases and 3 bases, with 17 bases remaining between them. Looked up from germline, CDR1 is SEHNR and CDR2 is FQNEAQ (reference sequence). There are 15 residues in the CDR3. In DNA form, the CDR3 reads TGTGCCAGCAGCCTACCGGGGACCGCGCACTACGAGCAGTACTTC. This codes for CASSLPGTAHYEQYF.

This clonotype was picked up many times. The chain couples TRBV6-1 to TRBJ1-2; 11 bases map to TRBD1. Trimming removed 8 bases from V and 6 bases from J; junction bases left unmatched: 5. CDR1 and CDR2 from the germline V gene are MNHNS and SASEGT. The CDR3 loop spans 13 amino acids. The CDR3 nucleotides are TGTGCCAGCCGGACAGGGGGCAATGATGGCTACACCTTC. Its translation is CASRTGGNDGYTF.